This is a list of T cell receptor beta chains from one sample in a study of regulatory T cells in long-lasting Graves disease. TCRdb passed the multiplex PCR reads through MiXCR, listing each CDR3 protein once. The sample lists 510,000 or so distinct CDR3 sequences, approximately 12% occurring once. These data were also filed under a second study, of T cells in Graves' hyperthyroidism and ophthalmopathy.

The sample consisted of peripheral blood mononuclear cells (PBMCs), taken at new diagnosis, from a patient treated with antithyroid drugs. All receptors derive from a woman aged 30 to 39 with Graves disease. Each CDR3 is given with its conserved first and last residue. A D gene is named only where the DNA matches it firmly. The size of a clone is reported for some rows only, either as once, few or many, or as a class for expanded clones.

J | V | size | D | DNA | CDR3
TRBJ1-1 | TRBV6-1 | many | . | TGTGCCAGCAGCCTAAAACAGGGAGATGAAGCTTTCTTT | CASSLKQGDEAFF
TRBJ2-7 | TRBV12-3/TRBV12-4 | many | . | TGTGCCTCCCGGGGTCTAACCTCCTACGAGCAGTACTTC | CASRGLTSYEQYF
TRBJ1-1 | TRBV6-1 | . | . | TGTGCCAGCAGCACCTCTACATGGGACACTGAAGCTTTCTTT | CASSTSTWDTEAFF
TRBJ2-1 | TRBV19 | many | TRBD2 | TGTGCCAGTAGTATAGTGACTAGCGGAATATACAATGAGCAGTTCTTC | CASSIVTSGIYNEQFF
TRBJ1-1 | TRBV30 | . | . | TGTGCCTGGACCGTCGGTTGGGCCACTGAAGCTTTCTTT | CAWTVGWATEAFF
TRBJ2-3 | TRBV6-1 | many | . | TGTGCCAGCAGACTAGGCACAGATACGCAGTATTTT | CASRLGTDTQYF
TRBJ1-5 | TRBV5-6 | few | TRBD1 | TGTGCCAGCAGCTGGGGGACAGGGTGGAATCAGCCCCAGCATTTT | CASSWGTGWNQPQHF
TRBJ1-6 | TRBV30 | many | . | TGTGCCTGGAGTGGGCGTCTGGGGGGCAATTCACCCCTCCACTTT | CAWSGRLGGNSPLHF
TRBJ2-3 | TRBV27 | many | TRBD2 | TGTGCCAGCGTGGCGGGAGATGGCACAGATACGCAGTATTTT | CASVAGDGTDTQYF
TRBJ2-4 | TRBV19 | . | TRBD2 | TGTGCCAGTAGTATCACAGCGGGACAAAACATTCAGTACTTC | CASSITAGQNIQYF
TRBJ2-5 | TRBV6-2/TRBV6-3 | few | . | TGTGCCAGCAGTTACTCGAAATCCTTACAGGAGCAAGAGACCCAGTACTTC | CASSYSKSLQEQETQYF
TRBJ1-1 | TRBV2 | many | . | TGTGCCAGCAGTGCTGAGCGTCCGAACACTGAAGCTTTCTTT | CASSAERPNTEAFF
TRBJ2-3 | TRBV11-3 | many | . | TGTGCCAGCAGCCGACTTGGCGGGAATACAGATACGCAGTATTTT | CASSRLGGNTDTQYF
TRBJ1-2 | TRBV2 | many | . | TGTGCCAGCGAACAGGGATGGAGCTATGGCTACACCTTC | CASEQGWSYGYTF
TRBJ1-5 | TRBV19 | many | . | TGTGCCAGTAGTATAGGGACAGCCGAATTTCAGCCCCAGCATTTT | CASSIGTAEFQPQHF
TRBJ2-2 | TRBV5-1 | . | TRBD2 | TGTGCCAGCAGCCCCCAGGGACTAGCGCACACCGGGGAGCTGTTTTTT | CASSPQGLAHTGELFF
TRBJ1-1 | TRBV20-1 | . | . | TGCAGTGCTAGAGTAAGGGGTTCGAACACTGAAGCTTTCTTT | CSARVRGSNTEAFF
TRBJ1-1 | TRBV20-1 | many | . | TGCAGTGCTAGAGATCAGGGTATGAACACTGAAGCTTTCTTT | CSARDQGMNTEAFF
TRBJ1-5 | TRBV19 | . | . | TGTGCCAGTAGTATAACAGGCTACAATCAGCCCCAGCATTTT | CASSITGYNQPQHF
TRBJ1-1 | TRBV7-2 | . | . | TGTGCCAGCAGCTTCCTTATACAAGGGGCCGTAGGGGACACTGAAGCTTTCTTT | CASSFLIQGAVGDTEAFF